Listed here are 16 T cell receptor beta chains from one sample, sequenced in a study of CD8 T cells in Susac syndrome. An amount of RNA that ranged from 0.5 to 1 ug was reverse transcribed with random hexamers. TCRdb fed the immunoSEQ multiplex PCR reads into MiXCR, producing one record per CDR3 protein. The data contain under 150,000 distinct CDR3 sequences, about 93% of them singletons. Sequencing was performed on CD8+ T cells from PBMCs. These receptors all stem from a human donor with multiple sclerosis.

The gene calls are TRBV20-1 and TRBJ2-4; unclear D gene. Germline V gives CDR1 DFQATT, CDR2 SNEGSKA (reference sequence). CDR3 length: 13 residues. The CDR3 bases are TGCAGCTTCCCCGGCACGGGTGCAAACATTCAGTACTTC. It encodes CSFPGTGANIQYF.

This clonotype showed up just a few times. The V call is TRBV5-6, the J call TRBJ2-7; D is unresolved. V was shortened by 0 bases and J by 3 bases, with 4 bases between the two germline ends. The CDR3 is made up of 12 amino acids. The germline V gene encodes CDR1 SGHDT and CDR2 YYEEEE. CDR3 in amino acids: CASSLDHYEQYF. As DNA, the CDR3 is TGTGCCAGCAGCTTGGATCACTACGAGCAGTACTTC.

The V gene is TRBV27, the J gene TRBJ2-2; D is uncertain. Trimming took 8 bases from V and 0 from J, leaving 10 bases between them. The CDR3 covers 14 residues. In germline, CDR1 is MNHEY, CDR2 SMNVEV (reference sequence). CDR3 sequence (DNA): TGTGCCAGCTCCAGTGAACCGAACACCGGGGAGCTGTTTTTT. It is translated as CASSSEPNTGELFF.

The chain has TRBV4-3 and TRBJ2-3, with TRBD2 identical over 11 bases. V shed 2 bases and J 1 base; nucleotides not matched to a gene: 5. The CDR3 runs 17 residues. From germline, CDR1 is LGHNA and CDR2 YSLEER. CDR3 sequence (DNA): TGCGCCAGCAGCCAAAGTAGTAGCGGGAGGGGCACAGATACGCAGTATTTT. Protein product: CASSQSSSGRGTDTQYF.

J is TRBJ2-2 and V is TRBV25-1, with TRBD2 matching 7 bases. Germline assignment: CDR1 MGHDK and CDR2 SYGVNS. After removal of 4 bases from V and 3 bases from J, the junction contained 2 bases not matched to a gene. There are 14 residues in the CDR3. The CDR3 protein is CASSGTRDTGELFF. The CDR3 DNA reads TGTGCCAGCAGTGGGACTAGAGACACCGGGGAGCTGTTTTTT.

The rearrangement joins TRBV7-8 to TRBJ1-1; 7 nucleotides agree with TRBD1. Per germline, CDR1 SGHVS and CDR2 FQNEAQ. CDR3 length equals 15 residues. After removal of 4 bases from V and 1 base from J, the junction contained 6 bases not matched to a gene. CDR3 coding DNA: TGTGCCAGCAGCTCAGACAGGGCCCAGAACACTGAAGCTTTCTTT. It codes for CASSSDRAQNTEAFF. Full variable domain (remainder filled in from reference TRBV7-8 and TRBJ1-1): GAGVSQSPRYKVAKRGQDVALRCDPISGHVSLFWYQQALGQGPEFLTYFQNEAQLDKSGLPSDRFFAERPEGSVSTLKIQRTQQEDSAVYLCASSSDRAQNTEAFFGQGTRLTVV.

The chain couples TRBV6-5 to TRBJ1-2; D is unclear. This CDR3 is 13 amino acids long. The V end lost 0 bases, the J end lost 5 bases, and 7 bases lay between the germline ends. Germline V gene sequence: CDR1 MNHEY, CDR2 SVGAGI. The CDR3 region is CASSYSASYGYTF. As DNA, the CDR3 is TGTGCCAGCAGTTACTCCGCCAGTTATGGCTACACCTTC.

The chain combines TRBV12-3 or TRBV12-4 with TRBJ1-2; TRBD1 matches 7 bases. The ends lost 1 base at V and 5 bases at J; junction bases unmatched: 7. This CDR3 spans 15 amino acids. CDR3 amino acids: CASSLEQTGSYGYTF. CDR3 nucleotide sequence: TGTGCCAGCAGTTTAGAGCAGACAGGGAGTTATGGCTACACCTTC.

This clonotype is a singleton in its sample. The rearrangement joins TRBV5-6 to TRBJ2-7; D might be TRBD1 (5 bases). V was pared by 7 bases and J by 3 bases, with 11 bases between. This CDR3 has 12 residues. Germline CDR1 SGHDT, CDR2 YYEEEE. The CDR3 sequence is CASGASHYEQYF. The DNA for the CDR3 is TGTGCCAGCGGGGCCTCGCACTACGAGCAGTACTTC.

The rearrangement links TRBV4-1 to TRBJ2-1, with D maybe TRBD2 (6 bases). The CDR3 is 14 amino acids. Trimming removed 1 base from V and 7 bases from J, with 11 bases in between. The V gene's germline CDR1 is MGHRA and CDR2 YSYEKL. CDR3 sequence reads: CASSQVGGLNEQFF. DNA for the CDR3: TGCGCCAGCAGCCAAGTTGGAGGGCTAAATGAGCAGTTCTTC.

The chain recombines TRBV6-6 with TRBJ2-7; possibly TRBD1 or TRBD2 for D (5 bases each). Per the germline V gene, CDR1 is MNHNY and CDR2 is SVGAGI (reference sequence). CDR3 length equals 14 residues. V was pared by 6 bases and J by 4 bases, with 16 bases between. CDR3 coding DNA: TGTGCCAGCAGCACCTCCCGGGGCTGGTACGAGCAGTACTTC. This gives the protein CASSTSRGWYEQYF.

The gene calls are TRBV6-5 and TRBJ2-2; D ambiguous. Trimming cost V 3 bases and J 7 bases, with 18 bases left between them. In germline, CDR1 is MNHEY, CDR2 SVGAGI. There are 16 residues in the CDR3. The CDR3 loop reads CASSYGEGFGDGELFF. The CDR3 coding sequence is TGTGCCAGCAGTTATGGTGAAGGCTTCGGAGACGGGGAGCTGTTTTTT.

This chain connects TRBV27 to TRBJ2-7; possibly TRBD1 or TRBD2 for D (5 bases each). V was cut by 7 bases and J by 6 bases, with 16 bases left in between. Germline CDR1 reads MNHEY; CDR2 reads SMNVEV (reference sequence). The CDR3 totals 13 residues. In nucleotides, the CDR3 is TGTGCCAGCACCGAACTGGGACGGGGCGAGCAGTACTTC. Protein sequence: CASTELGRGEQYF.

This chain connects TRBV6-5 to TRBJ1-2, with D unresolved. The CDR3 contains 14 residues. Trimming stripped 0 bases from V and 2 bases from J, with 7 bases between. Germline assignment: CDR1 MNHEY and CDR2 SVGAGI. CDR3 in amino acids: CASSYSEGNYGYTF. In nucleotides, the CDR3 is TGTGCCAGCAGTTACTCGGAAGGGAACTATGGCTACACCTTC.

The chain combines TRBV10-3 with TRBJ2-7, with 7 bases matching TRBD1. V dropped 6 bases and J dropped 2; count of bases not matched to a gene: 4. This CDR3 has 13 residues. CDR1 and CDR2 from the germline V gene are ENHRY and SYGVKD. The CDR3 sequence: CAIRWDSTYEQYF. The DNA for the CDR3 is TGTGCCATCAGGTGGGACAGCACCTACGAGCAGTACTTC.

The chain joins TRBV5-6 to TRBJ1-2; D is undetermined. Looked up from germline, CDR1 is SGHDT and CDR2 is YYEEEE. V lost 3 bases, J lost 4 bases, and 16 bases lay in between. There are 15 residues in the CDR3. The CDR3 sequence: CASSSLEGGIYGYTF. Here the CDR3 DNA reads TGTGCCAGCAGCTCCCTGGAGGGAGGAATCTATGGCTACACCTTC.